These 8 T cell receptor beta chains were sequenced from one sample in a study of blood T cell repertoires in COVID-19. The table came from immunoSEQ multiplex PCR; TCRdb's copy has only in-frame clones and leaves some out. Here the sample spans 200,000 to 250,000 clones, roughly 82% being singletons. The source material was peripheral blood. The origin of the receptors is a woman of 80 years or more with active or convalescent COVID-19.

The V call is TRBV28, the J call TRBJ1-1; 7 positions match TRBD1. Germline values: CDR1 MDHEN, CDR2 SYDVKM. The CDR3 totals 18 residues. Losses at the gene ends were 2 bases for V and 0 bases for J; bases not matched to a gene: 12. The DNA for the CDR3 is TGTGCCAGCAGTTTAGCGACACAGGGGTTGAAGATGAACACTGAAGCTTTCTTT. As protein: CASSLATQGLKMNTEAFF.

V and J are TRBV5-1 and TRBJ2-5; D may be TRBD1 (6 bases). CDR3 length: 15 residues. The V end lost 4 bases, the J end lost 2 bases, and 15 bases lay between the germline ends. Germline CDR1 is SGHRS and CDR2 is YFSETQ. CDR3 in DNA: TGCGCCAGCAGCGGGGGCGCAGGGTTTCAAGAGACCCAGTACTTC. Its translation: CASSGGAGFQETQYF.

This chain joins TRBV7-2 and TRBJ1-3; no reliable D call. In germline, CDR1 is SGHTA, CDR2 FQGNSA. Trimming shortened V by 5 bases and J by 3 bases, and 8 bases separated the two germline ends. The CDR3 runs to 13 residues. As DNA, the CDR3 is TGTGCCAGCAGCCGAGAGGGTGGAAACACCATATATTTT. Its translation is CASSREGGNTIYF.

The gene calls are TRBV12-3 or TRBV12-4 and TRBJ2-3; D is unclear. This CDR3 region has 13 residues. V was shortened by 3 bases and J by 6 bases, with 10 bases between the two germline ends. In DNA, the CDR3 is TGTGCCAGCAGTTTTACGGTTTTGGATACGCAGTATTTT. Its protein is CASSFTVLDTQYF.

The chain links TRBV7-2 to TRBJ2-5; possible D gene TRBD1, 6 bases. CDR1 and CDR2 from the germline V gene are SGHTA and FQGNSA. The CDR3 totals 13 residues. Trimming took 5 bases from V and 3 from J, leaving 10 bases between them. The CDR3 protein is CASSVHREETQYF. The CDR3 bases are TGTGCCAGCAGCGTCCACAGGGAAGAGACCCAGTACTTC.

The V and J genes are TRBV5-1 and TRBJ1-1; 11 bases match TRBD1. This CDR3 has 16 residues. The V and J ends lost 2 bases and 3 bases, in that order; junction bases with no gene match: 6. The germline V gene has CDR1 SGHRS and CDR2 YFSETQ. CDR3 DNA: TGCGCCAGCAGCTTCCCCTGGGACAGGGGGGACACTGAAGCTTTCTTT. Amino acids: CASSFPWDRGDTEAFF.

Comment on this clone: The sample has other DNA sequences that encode this CDR3 too. The chain joins TRBV27 to TRBJ2-1, with 10 bases lining up with TRBD2. The CDR3 has 17 amino acids. From germline, CDR1 is MNHEY and CDR2 SMNVEV (reference sequence). V shed 4 bases and J 5 bases; nucleotides not matched to a gene: 11. Here the CDR3 reads CASSSRLPGLANNEQFF. CDR3 nucleotide sequence: TGTGCCAGCAGTTCGAGGCTGCCGGGACTAGCGAACAATGAGCAGTTCTTC.

V and J are TRBV28 and TRBJ1-5; D unresolved. V dropped 5 bases and J dropped 5 bases, with 10 bases sitting between them. This CDR3 is 13 amino acids long. Germline assignment: CDR1 MDHEN and CDR2 SYDVKM. As DNA, the CDR3 is TGTGCCAGCAGTCCACCCAGTTATCAGCCCCAGCATTTT. Protein: CASSPPSYQPQHF.